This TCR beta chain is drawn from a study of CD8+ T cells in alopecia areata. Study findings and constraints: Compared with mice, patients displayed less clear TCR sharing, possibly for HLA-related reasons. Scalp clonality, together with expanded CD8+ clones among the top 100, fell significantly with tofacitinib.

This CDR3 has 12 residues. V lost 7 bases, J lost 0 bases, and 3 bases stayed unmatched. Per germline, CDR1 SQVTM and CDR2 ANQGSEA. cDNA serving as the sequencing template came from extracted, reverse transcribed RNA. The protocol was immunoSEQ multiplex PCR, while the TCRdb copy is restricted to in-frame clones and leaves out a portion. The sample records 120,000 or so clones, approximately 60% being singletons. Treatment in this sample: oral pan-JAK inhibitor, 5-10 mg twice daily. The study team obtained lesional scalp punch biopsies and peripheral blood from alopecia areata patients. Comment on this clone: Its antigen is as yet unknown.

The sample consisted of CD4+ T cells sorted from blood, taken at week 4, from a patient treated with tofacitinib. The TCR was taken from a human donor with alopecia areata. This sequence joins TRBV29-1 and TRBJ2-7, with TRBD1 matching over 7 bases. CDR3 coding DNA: TGCAGCGCTTGGGACAGCTCCTACGAGCAGTACTTC. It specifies CSAWDSSYEQYF.